What follows are 26 T cell receptor beta chains derived from one specimen sequenced in a study of cytomegalovirus exposure and HLA in healthy donors (dated by TCRdb to about 2017). The library was built by means of the immunoSEQ multiplex PCR assay. For the multiplex PCR, a mixture combining 60 forward primers for TCR Vbeta segments and 13 reverse primers for TCR Jbeta segments was used. TCRdb obtained this table from immuneACCESS and retained in-frame rearrangements with V and J assigned. These tables miss some clones; where compared with another copy, unresolved V genes account for less than half of the shortfall, and the remainder is unexplained. This sample's table lists 100,000 to 150,000 clones. The ten largest clones represent approximately 0.99% of the sample. The sequenced sample consisted of PBMCs. These receptors came from a man younger than 30 in good health and CMV-seronegative.

The V gene is TRBV5-4, the J gene TRBJ2-2; 7 positions agree with TRBD1. V gave up 0 bases and J gave up 6 bases; unmatched junction bases: 8. Germline assignment: CDR1 SGHNT and CDR2 YYREEE (reference sequence). The CDR3 sequence is 16 residues long. CDR3 loop: CASSLALDRNSGELFF. The CDR3 DNA follows: TGTGCCAGCAGCTTGGCTCTGGACAGGAATTCCGGGGAGCTGTTTTTT.

This chain links TRBV28 with TRBJ2-2, with D possibly TRBD1 on 6 matching bases. Germline assignment: CDR1 MDHEN and CDR2 SYDVKM. V was trimmed by 7 bases and J by 2 bases, leaving 11 bases between them. The CDR3 has 14 amino acids. CDR3 DNA sequence: TGTGCCAGCACCATGGACAGCAACACCGGGGAGCTGTTTTTT. This encodes CASTMDSNTGELFF.

V gene TRBV6-1 combines with J gene TRBJ2-7; possibly TRBD1 for D (6 bases). This CDR3 contains 15 residues. The V gene lost 6 bases and the J gene lost 5 bases, with 20 bases spanning the gap. The germline gives CDR1 MNHNS, CDR2 SASEGT. CDR3 sequence (DNA): TGTGCCAGCAGAGGAGCAGGACAGTTAGTCCACGAGCAGTACTTC. Its translation: CASRGAGQLVHEQYF.

As DNA, the CDR3 is TGTGCAAGTCGCCCCGAGGGGGCGGAGGAGGAAAAACTGTTTTTT. It specifies CASRPEGAEEEKLFF. The chain links TRBV12-2 to TRBJ1-4; whether TRBD1, the table's D call, matches the DNA was not checked. TRBV12-2 is described as a pseudogene. CDR3 length: 15 amino acids.

V gene TRBV11-2 combines with J gene TRBJ2-5; 9 bases line up with TRBD1. V was pared by 8 bases and J by 4 bases, with 2 bases of the junction left unmatched. Germline loops: CDR1 SGHAT, CDR2 FQNNGV. This CDR3 has 12 amino acids. In nucleotides, the CDR3 is TGTGCCAGCTCGACAGGGGGAGAGACCCAGTACTTC. Its protein is CASSTGGETQYF.

V gene TRBV6-1 combines with J gene TRBJ2-7; the match to TRBD1 covers 12 bases. This CDR3 is 15 amino acids long. V was pared by 4 bases and J by 6 bases, with 7 bases of the junction left unmatched. Germline V CDR1 and CDR2: MNHNS, SASEGT. CDR3 in DNA: TGTGCCAGCAGTGCTTTGGGACAGGGGGCTGCCGAGCAGTACTTC. It translates to CASSALGQGAAEQYF.

The chain joins TRBV2 to TRBJ2-1, with D tentatively TRBD2 (7 bases). The length of the CDR3 is 15 residues. Per germline, CDR1 SNHLY and CDR2 FYNNEI. V shed 7 bases and J shed 2 bases, with 15 bases lying between them. In nucleotides, the CDR3 is TGTGCCAGCACTAAGGAGGGGGGGGCCTACAATGAGCAGTTCTTC. It codes for CASTKEGGAYNEQFF.

The genes are TRBV19 and TRBJ1-1, with D perhaps TRBD1 (6 bases). Trimming shortened V by 0 bases and J by 7 bases, and 12 bases separated the two germline ends. Germline V gives CDR1 LNHDA, CDR2 SQIVND (reference sequence). CDR3 length: 14 amino acids. The CDR3 loop reads CASSIDPRGDEAFF. DNA for the CDR3: TGTGCCAGTAGTATAGATCCCAGGGGTGATGAAGCTTTCTTT. Based on the CDR3 plus reference TRBV19 and TRBJ1-1, the full variable domain is DGGITQSPKYLFRKEGQNVTLSCEQNLNHDAMYWYRQDPGQGLRLIYYSQIVNDFQKGDIAEGYSVSREKKESFPLTVTSAQKNPTAFYLCASSIDPRGDEAFFGQGTRLTVV.

J is TRBJ2-7 and V is TRBV28; D perhaps matches TRBD2 (5 bases). Germline CDR1 reads MDHEN; CDR2 reads SYDVKM. CDR3 size: 15 residues. Trimming took off 4 bases at V and 0 bases at J, with 13 bases between the two ends. In nucleotides, the CDR3 is TGTGCCAGCAGTTGGAAGGGAGAGCGCTCCTACGAGCAGTACTTC. Amino acid sequence: CASSWKGERSYEQYF.

The chain joins TRBV19 to TRBJ2-7, with TRBD1 as a possible D gene (6 bases). V lost 1 base to trimming and J lost 4 bases, with 11 bases between them. The V gene's germline CDR1 is LNHDA and CDR2 SQIVND (reference sequence). The CDR3 extends over 14 amino acids. The chain's CDR3 is CASSIVAGEYEQYF. CDR3 DNA: TGTGCCAGTAGTATAGTGGCAGGGGAGTACGAGCAGTACTTC.

This chain uses TRBV30 with TRBJ2-6, with TRBD1 as a possible D gene (6 bases). This CDR3 region has 18 residues. V lost 4 bases and J lost 0, with 19 bases in between. CDR1 GTSNPN and CDR2 SVGIG come from the germline V gene (reference sequence). The CDR3 loop is CAWTGDRHFSSGANVLTF. In DNA form, the CDR3 reads TGTGCCTGGACCGGTGACAGGCACTTCAGCTCTGGGGCCAACGTCCTGACTTTC. Supplemented by reference TRBV30 and TRBJ2-6, the full variable domain reads SQTIHQWPATLVQPVGSPLSLECTVEGTSNPNLYWYRQAAGRGLQLLFYSVGIGQISSEVPQNLSASRPQDRQFILSSKKLLLSDSGFYLCAWTGDRHFSSGANVLTFGAGSRLTVL.

The V call is TRBV19, the J call TRBJ2-1, with TRBD2 matching 8 bases. The CDR3 loop spans 18 amino acids. V lost 5 bases, J lost 4 bases, and 16 bases stayed unmatched. The V gene's germline CDR1 is LNHDA and CDR2 SQIVND (reference sequence). The CDR3 protein is CASSPSVLRSGGYNEQFF. CDR3 nucleotides: TGTGCCAGTAGTCCCTCCGTGTTGCGCAGCGGGGGATACAATGAGCAGTTCTTC.

The chain combines TRBV9 with TRBJ1-5; no clear D. CDR1 and CDR2 (germline): SGDLS, YYNGEE. V dropped 7 bases and J dropped 8 bases, with 4 bases sitting between them. This CDR3 has 9 amino acids. The CDR3 reads CASGEPQHF. The CDR3, as DNA: TGTGCCAGCGGAGAGCCCCAGCATTTT.

The chain is built from TRBV5-8 and TRBJ2-1, with 7 bases identical to TRBD2. The CDR3 spans 15 residues. Germline V lookup: CDR1 SGHTS, CDR2 YDEGEE. The J segment lost 4 bases and the V segment lost 7 bases, leaving 11 bases of the junction unmatched. The CDR3 nucleotides read TGTGCCAGCGGGCGGCGGGGGAGTCGATACAATGAGCAGTTCTTC. This codes for CASGRRGSRYNEQFF.

This chain links TRBV29-1 with TRBJ2-5, with 9 bases that match TRBD2. V lost 6 bases, J lost 2 bases, and 7 bases stayed unmatched. The CDR3 spans 14 residues. Germline V CDR1 and CDR2: SQVTM, ANQGSEA. Here the CDR3 reads CSVRGGKGQETQYF. CDR3 coding DNA: TGCAGCGTGCGGGGGGGAAAGGGACAAGAGACCCAGTACTTC.

The chain carries TRBV27 and TRBJ2-1; possibly TRBD1 for D (6 bases). This CDR3 contains 15 residues. Germline V CDR1 and CDR2: MNHEY, SMNVEV (reference sequence). V lost 5 bases and J 6 bases, leaving 17 bases between the germline ends. CDR3 coding DNA: TGTGCCAGCAGTCGCCGGAAACAGGGCCTCAATGAGCAGTTCTTC. Translating it yields CASSRRKQGLNEQFF.

The V gene is TRBV6-5, the J gene TRBJ2-1; possible D gene TRBD2, 6 bases. V lost 6 bases and J 5 bases, leaving 14 bases between the germline ends. Germline CDR1 is MNHEY and CDR2 is SVGAGI. This CDR3 is 14 amino acids long. In DNA form, the CDR3 reads TGTGCCAGCAGGAACAACGGGGGTGACAATGAGCAGTTCTTC. Amino acids: CASRNNGGDNEQFF.

The chain couples TRBV30 to TRBJ2-7, with TRBD2 matching 9 bases. The CDR3 contains 17 residues. J gave up 3 bases and V 4 bases, and 16 bases lay outside the gene matches. Germline assignment: CDR1 GTSNPN and CDR2 SVGIG (reference sequence). The CDR3 region has the DNA TGTGCCTGGACCACCTCCCGATGGCTAGCGGGGTACTACGAGCAGTACTTC. This translates into CAWTTSRWLAGYYEQYF.

Concerning this clone: Other DNA variants within this sample encode the same CDR3. V is TRBV28 and J is TRBJ2-7; possibly TRBD1 for D (5 bases). This CDR3 region has 13 residues. With 2 bases removed from V and 4 bases from J, the gap between germline ends came to 9 bases. CDR1 is MDHEN and CDR2 is SYDVKM in the germline V gene. The CDR3 is CASSLGREYEQYF. Written as DNA, the CDR3 is TGTGCCAGCAGTTTAGGCAGGGAATACGAGCAGTACTTC. Complete variable domain (other parts from reference TRBV28 and TRBJ2-7): DVKVTQSSRYLVKRTGEKVFLECVQDMDHENMFWYRQDPGLGLRLIYFSYDVKMKEKGDIPEGYSVSREKKERFSLILESASTNQTSMYLCASSLGREYEQYFGPGTRLTVT.

This sequence joins TRBV5-6 and TRBJ2-7, with TRBD2 identical over 14 bases. CDR3 length: 13 residues. V lost 6 bases to trimming and J lost 12 bases; unmatched junction nucleotides: 8. Germline V gene lookup returns CDR1 SGHDT and CDR2 YYEEEE. In DNA form, the CDR3 reads TGTGCCAGCAACACTGGACTAGCGGGAGGTGGGTACTTC. Translating gives CASNTGLAGGGYF. Full variable domain (missing parts from reference TRBV5-6 and TRBJ2-7): DAGVTQSPTHLIKTRGQQVTLRCSPKSGHDTVSWYQQALGQGPQFIFQYYEEEERQRGNFPDRFSGHQFPNYSSELNVNALLLGDSALYLCASNTGLAGGGYFGPGTRLTVT.

Notes on this clone: A junction boundary mismatches the germline segment, possibly from a read error. The CDR3 DNA follows: TGCGCCAGCAGTGAGTCCCGGGTTGCTATGACAGGCCTCTTC. Protein: CASSESRVAMTGLF. The V and J genes are TRBV10-2 and TRBJ1-2; the D gene is possibly TRBD1 (6 bases). Germline CDR1 is WSHSY and CDR2 is SAAADI. The CDR3 covers 14 residues.

V gene TRBV6-1 combines with J gene TRBJ1-2; D remains ambiguous. This CDR3 comprises 14 residues. Trimming stripped 5 bases from V and 5 bases from J, with 15 bases between. Germline loops: CDR1 MNHNS, CDR2 SASEGT. CDR3 amino acids: CASSPAASGYGYTF. The DNA for the CDR3 is TGTGCCAGCAGTCCCGCGGCGTCGGGATATGGCTACACCTTC.

The rearrangement uses TRBV18 and TRBJ2-7; a possible D gene is TRBD1 (6 bases). The V end was cut by 2 bases, the J end by 4 bases, with 15 bases between. The CDR3 loop spans 15 amino acids. Looked up from germline, CDR1 is KGHSH and CDR2 is LQKENI. Here the CDR3 reads CASSPLGPGDYEQYF. CDR3 sequence (DNA): TGTGCCAGCTCACCATTGGGGCCAGGGGATTACGAGCAGTACTTC.

The V call is TRBV30, the J call TRBJ2-7, with D maybe TRBD2 (5 bases). This CDR3 contains 15 residues. Germline V lookup: CDR1 GTSNPN, CDR2 SVGIG (reference sequence). The V end lost 1 base, the J end lost 3 bases, and 16 bases lay between the germline ends. This CDR3 is CAWSGGLARIYEQYF. Written as DNA, the CDR3 is TGTGCCTGGAGTGGCGGGCTAGCAAGAATCTACGAGCAGTACTTC.

The chain is built from TRBV7-9 and TRBJ1-2; perhaps TRBD1 as D (6 bases). This CDR3 comprises 15 residues. The germline V gene has CDR1 SEHNR and CDR2 FQNEAQ (reference sequence). V was pared by 1 base and J by 4 bases, with 13 bases between. The CDR3: CASSLEGGVSYGYTF. The DNA for the CDR3 is TGTGCCAGCAGCTTAGAAGGGGGGGTGAGCTATGGCTACACCTTC. Full variable domain (missing parts from reference TRBV7-9 and TRBJ1-2): DTGVSQNPRHKITKRGQNVTFRCDPISEHNRLYWYRQTLGQGPEFLTYFQNEAQLEKSRLLSDRFSAERPKGSFSTLEIQRTEQGDSAMYLCASSLEGGVSYGYTFGSGTRLTVV.

V gene TRBV28 combines with J gene TRBJ1-1; the D gene is possibly TRBD1 (5 bases). Germline V gives CDR1 MDHEN, CDR2 SYDVKM. The CDR3 consists of 14 residues. Trimming shortened V by 7 bases and J by 5 bases, and 17 bases separated the two germline ends. The CDR3: CASIPRGLGTEAFF. The CDR3 region has the DNA TGTGCCAGCATTCCCCGGGGGTTAGGGACTGAAGCTTTCTTT.